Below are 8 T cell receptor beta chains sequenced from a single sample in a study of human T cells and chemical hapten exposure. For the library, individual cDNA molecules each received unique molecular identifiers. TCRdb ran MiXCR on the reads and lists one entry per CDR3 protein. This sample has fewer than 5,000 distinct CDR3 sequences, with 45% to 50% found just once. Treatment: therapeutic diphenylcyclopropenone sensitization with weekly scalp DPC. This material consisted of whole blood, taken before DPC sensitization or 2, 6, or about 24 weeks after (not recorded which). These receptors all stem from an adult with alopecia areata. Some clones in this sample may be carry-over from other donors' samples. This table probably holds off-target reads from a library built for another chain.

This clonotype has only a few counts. CDR3 amino acids: CASSSGISGSMQETQYF. The CDR3 nucleotides are TGTGCCAGCAGCTCGGGTATATCCGGGAGCATGCAAGAGACCCAGTACTTC. J is TRBJ2-5 and V is TRBV5-5; a possible D gene is TRBD2 (6 bases). Per germline, CDR1 SGHKS and CDR2 YYEKEE (reference sequence). The CDR3 covers 17 residues. V was trimmed by 3 bases and J by 2 bases, leaving 20 bases between them.

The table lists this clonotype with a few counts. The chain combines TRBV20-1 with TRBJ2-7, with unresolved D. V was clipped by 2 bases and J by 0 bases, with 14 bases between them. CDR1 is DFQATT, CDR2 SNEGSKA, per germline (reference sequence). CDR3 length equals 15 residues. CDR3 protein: CSARKQLFRSYEQYF. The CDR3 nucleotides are TGCAGTGCTAGAAAACAGCTTTTTCGCTCCTACGAGCAGTACTTC.

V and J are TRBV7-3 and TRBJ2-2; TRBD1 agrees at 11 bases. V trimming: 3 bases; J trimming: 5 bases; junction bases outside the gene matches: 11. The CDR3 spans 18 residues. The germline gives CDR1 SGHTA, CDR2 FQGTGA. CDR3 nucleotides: TGTGCCAGCAGCTTTGTCCATCCCGGGACAGGGGGAACCGGGGAGCTGTTTTTT. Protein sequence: CASSFVHPGTGGTGELFF. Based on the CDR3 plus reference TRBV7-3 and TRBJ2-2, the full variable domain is GAGVSQTPSNKVTEKGKYVELRCDPISGHTALYWYRQSLGQGPEFLIYFQGTGAADDSGLPNDRFFAVRPEGSVSTLKIQRTERGDSAVYLCASSFVHPGTGGTGELFFGEGSRLTVL.

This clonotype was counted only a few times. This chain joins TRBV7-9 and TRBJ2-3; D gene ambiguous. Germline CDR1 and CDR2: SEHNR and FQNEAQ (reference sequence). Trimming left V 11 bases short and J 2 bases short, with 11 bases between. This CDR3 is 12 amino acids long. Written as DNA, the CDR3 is TGTGCCGGGGAACCCCTCACAGATACGCAGTATTTT. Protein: CAGEPLTDTQYF.

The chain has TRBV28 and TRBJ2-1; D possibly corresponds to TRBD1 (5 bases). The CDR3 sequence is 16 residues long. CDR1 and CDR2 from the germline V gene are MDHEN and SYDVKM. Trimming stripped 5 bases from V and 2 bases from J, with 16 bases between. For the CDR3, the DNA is TGTGCCAGCAGTATCGCGTTGCAGGGCACCTACAATGAGCAGTTCTTC. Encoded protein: CASSIALQGTYNEQFF. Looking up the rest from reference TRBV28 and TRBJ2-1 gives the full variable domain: DVKVTQSSRYLVKRTGEKVFLECVQDMDHENMFWYRQDPGLGLRLIYFSYDVKMKEKGDIPEGYSVSREKKERFSLILESASTNQTSMYLCASSIALQGTYNEQFFGPGTRLTVL.

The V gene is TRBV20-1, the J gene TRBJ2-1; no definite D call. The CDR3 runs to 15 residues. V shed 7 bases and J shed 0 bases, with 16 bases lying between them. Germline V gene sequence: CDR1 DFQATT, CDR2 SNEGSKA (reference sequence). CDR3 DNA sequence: TGCAGTGAAGAAAGATGGTCAAGCTCCTACAATGAGCAGTTCTTC. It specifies CSEERWSSSYNEQFF.

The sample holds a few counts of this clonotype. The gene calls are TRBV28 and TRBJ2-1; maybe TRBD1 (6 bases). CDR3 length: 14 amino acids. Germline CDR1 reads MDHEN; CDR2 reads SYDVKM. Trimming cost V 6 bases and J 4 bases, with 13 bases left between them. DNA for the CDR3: TGTGCCAGCAGGCCAAGGGGGTTGTACAATGAGCAGTTCTTC. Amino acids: CASRPRGLYNEQFF.

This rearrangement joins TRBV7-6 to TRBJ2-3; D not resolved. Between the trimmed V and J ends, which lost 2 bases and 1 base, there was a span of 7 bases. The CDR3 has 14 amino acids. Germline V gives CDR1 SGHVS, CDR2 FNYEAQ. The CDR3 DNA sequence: TGTGCCAGCAGCTTAACAACAGGCACAGATACGCAGTATTTT. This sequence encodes CASSLTTGTDTQYF.